These 20 T cell receptor beta chains share one sample of origin, sequenced in a study of OX40 agonist ivuxolimab in advanced cancers. Measured with immunoSEQ multiplex PCR; TCRdb has only the in-frame clones, and not every one. Of under 95,000 clones detected, around 90% appear once; the ten largest clones hold about 1.3%. The sample consisted of CD4+ or CD8+ T cells sorted from blood, taken in a trial of the OX40 agonist ivuxolimab. The receptors were sampled from an adult with an advanced solid tumor such as melanoma, head and neck, liver or kidney cancer.

The V and J genes are TRBV30 and TRBJ2-7, with TRBD1 matching over 8 bases. Germline lookup yields CDR1 GTSNPN and CDR2 SVGIG (reference sequence). V was clipped by 3 bases and J by 4 bases; unmatched bases: 8. The CDR3 loop spans 14 amino acids. The CDR3 nucleotides read TGTGCCTGGAGCCTCCGGACAGGGAAGTACGAGCAGTACTTC. Encoded protein: CAWSLRTGKYEQYF.

This chain links TRBV30 with TRBJ1-3; 9 positions match TRBD1. This CDR3 has 13 amino acids. The trim removed 4 bases at V and 6 bases at J, leaving 4 bases unmatched. Germline V gene lookup returns CDR1 GTSNPN and CDR2 SVGIG (reference sequence). CDR3 in amino acids: CAWIRDRANTIYF. CDR3 DNA: TGTGCCTGGATAAGGGACAGGGCAAACACCATATATTTT.

This clone was observed once. This sequence joins TRBV5-1 and TRBJ2-1, with D possibly TRBD2 on 5 matching bases. The CDR3 extends over 13 amino acids. From germline, CDR1 is SGHRS and CDR2 YFSETQ. V gave up 1 base and J gave up 7 bases, with 9 bases separating them. The CDR3 nucleotides are TGCGCCAGCAGCTTGAGTAGGGAGAATGAGCAGTTCTTC. This sequence encodes CASSLSRENEQFF.

This chain joins TRBV19 and TRBJ2-1; TRBD1 or TRBD2 may be the D gene (5 bases each). Germline-derived CDR1 and CDR2 are LNHDA and SQIVND (reference sequence). V was clipped by 4 bases and J by 7 bases, with 8 bases between them. The CDR3 is made up of 12 amino acids. CDR3 sequence reads: CASSRGMNEQFF. As DNA, the CDR3 is TGTGCCAGTAGTAGGGGGATGAATGAGCAGTTCTTC.

The chain employs TRBV5-6 and TRBJ1-3, with D maybe TRBD1 (5 bases). The V end lost 2 bases, the J end lost 0 bases, and 9 bases lay between the germline ends. CDR1 and CDR2 (germline): SGHDT, YYEEEE. The CDR3 extends over 15 amino acids. In DNA, the CDR3 is TGTGCCAGCAGCTTTCGGGGCTACTCTGGAAACACCATATATTTT. Translating gives CASSFRGYSGNTIYF.

This chain uses TRBV5-6 with TRBJ2-5; 8 bases are shared with TRBD2. Germline V lookup: CDR1 SGHDT, CDR2 YYEEEE. The CDR3 length is 15 residues. With V trimmed by 4 bases and J by 7 bases, 12 bases remained unmatched. The CDR3 sequence is CASSDLSGSVSTQYF. The CDR3 DNA reads as TGTGCCAGCAGCGACCTCAGCGGGAGTGTCTCGACCCAGTACTTC.

This chain joins TRBV9 and TRBJ2-1, with D perhaps TRBD1 (6 bases). V dropped 4 bases and J dropped 4 bases, with 12 bases sitting between them. Germline values: CDR1 SGDLS, CDR2 YYNGEE. There are 14 residues in the CDR3. CDR3 DNA sequence: TGTGCCAGCAGCCCCAGGGACAAATACAATGAGCAGTTCTTC. Translation: CASSPRDKYNEQFF.

The chain has TRBV23-1 and TRBJ2-5; the D is unclear. TRBV23-1 is an ORF for which the function is uncertain. The CDR3 runs to 15 residues. The germline V and J ends were trimmed by 6 bases and 5 bases, with 19 bases remaining between them. CDR3 amino acids: CASSRSIDSFETQYF. The DNA for the CDR3 is TGCGCCAGCAGCCGATCTATAGATAGTTTTGAGACCCAGTACTTC.

The gene calls are TRBV28 and TRBJ2-1; 10 bases align to TRBD2. The CDR3 extends over 13 amino acids. In germline, CDR1 is MDHEN, CDR2 SYDVKM. The J segment lost 8 bases and the V segment lost 6 bases, leaving 4 bases of the junction unmatched. The chain's CDR3 is CASSSGRGDEQFF. CDR3 nucleotides: TGTGCCAGCAGCAGCGGGAGGGGGGATGAGCAGTTCTTC.

The chain has TRBV6-5 and TRBJ1-5; TRBD1 matches at 7 bases. V gave up 2 bases and J gave up 0 bases; unmatched junction bases: 1. This CDR3 has 15 amino acids. CDR1 is MNHEY, CDR2 SVGAGI, per germline. The CDR3 nucleotides are TGTGCCAGCAGTTACACAGGGGCTAGCAATCAGCCCCAGCATTTT. The encoded protein is CASSYTGASNQPQHF.

V usage is TRBV29-1 and J usage is TRBJ1-1, with D perhaps TRBD1 (6 bases). V was clipped by 7 bases and J by 5 bases, with 17 bases between them. The CDR3 runs 13 residues. Per the germline V gene, CDR1 is SQVTM and CDR2 is ANQGSEA. The CDR3 bases are TGCAGCGGACACAGGGACGGTTGGACTGAAGCTTTCTTT. It yields the protein CSGHRDGWTEAFF.

The gene calls are TRBV27 and TRBJ1-5, with D perhaps TRBD1 (6 bases). The V end was cut by 6 bases, the J end by 5 bases, with 17 bases between. CDR1 and CDR2 (germline): MNHEY, SMNVEV (reference sequence). The CDR3 extends over 15 amino acids. The DNA of the CDR3 is TGTGCCAGCAGATTAGGGCAGGGGCGGGATCAGCCCCAGCATTTT. Translating gives CASRLGQGRDQPQHF.

V usage is TRBV5-1 and J usage is TRBJ1-2; maybe TRBD1 (6 bases). Germline CDR1 SGHRS, CDR2 YFSETQ. The V gene lost 4 bases and the J gene lost 9 bases, with 16 bases spanning the gap. CDR3 length: 13 amino acids. The CDR3 DNA reads TGCGCCAGCAGCCCCATACAGGGCATAAGCTACACCTTC. It translates to CASSPIQGISYTF.

This chain joins TRBV28 and TRBJ1-5; 7 bases align to TRBD1. Per germline, CDR1 MDHEN and CDR2 SYDVKM. V shed 6 bases and J 0 bases; nucleotides not matched to a gene: 8. The CDR3 loop spans 16 amino acids. CDR3 sequence: CASRDTGAISNQPQHF. CDR3 coding DNA: TGTGCCAGCAGAGATACAGGGGCGATTAGCAATCAGCCCCAGCATTTT.

The rearrangement links TRBV5-1 to TRBJ1-2, with D possibly being TRBD1 (5 bases). Trimming removed 0 bases at V and 6 bases at J, with 15 bases between. Germline CDR1 is SGHRS and CDR2 is YFSETQ. The CDR3 contains 15 residues. The CDR3: CASSLEGRASNGYTF. DNA of the CDR3: TGCGCCAGCAGCTTGGAGGGCAGGGCGTCTAATGGCTACACCTTC. The full variable domain, with the rest looked up from reference TRBV5-1 and TRBJ1-2, is KAGVTQTPRYLIKTRGQQVTLSCSPISGHRSVSWYQQTPGQGLQFLFEYFSETQRNKGNFPGRFSGRQFSNSRSEMNVSTLELGDSALYLCASSLEGRASNGYTFGSGTRLTVV.

The chain has TRBV5-1 and TRBJ2-7, with D hard to call. The CDR3 length is 15 residues. In germline, CDR1 is SGHRS, CDR2 YFSETQ. The V end was cut by 4 bases, the J end by 2 bases, with 16 bases between. CDR3 amino acids: CASSPAFSRTYEQYF. Here the CDR3 DNA reads TGCGCCAGCAGCCCGGCTTTTTCAAGGACCTACGAGCAGTACTTC.

The chain uses TRBV5-1 and TRBJ1-4; maybe TRBD1 (5 bases). V was pared by 0 bases and J by 7 bases, with 13 bases between. This CDR3 has 15 residues. CDR1 is SGHRS and CDR2 is YFSETQ in the germline V gene. Here the CDR3 reads CASSLDPGPGEKLFF. The CDR3 DNA is TGCGCCAGCAGCTTGGATCCGGGGCCGGGTGAAAAACTGTTTTTT.

This chain links TRBV18 with TRBJ2-2, with D maybe TRBD1 (6 bases). Germline assignment: CDR1 KGHSH and CDR2 LQKENI. This CDR3 is built from 15 residues. Trimming left V 6 bases short and J 1 base short, with 12 bases between. Written as DNA, the CDR3 is TGTGCCAGCTCCCCCGGGACACAGAACACCGGGGAGCTGTTTTTT. Translation: CASSPGTQNTGELFF. Full variable domain (outside the CDR3, taken from reference TRBV18 and TRBJ2-2): NAGVMQNPRHLVRRRGQEARLRCSPMKGHSHVYWYRQLPEEGLKFMVYLQKENIIDESGMPKERFSAEFPKEGPSILRIQQVVRGDSAAYFCASSPGTQNTGELFFGEGSRLTVL.

This clone was picked up a small number of times. The genes are TRBV9 and TRBJ1-1; 7 nucleotides agree with TRBD1. Germline V lookup: CDR1 SGDLS, CDR2 YYNGEE. V shed 3 bases and J 4 bases; nucleotides not matched to a gene: 6. The CDR3 runs 14 residues. The CDR3 here is CASSAQGGGTEAFF. CDR3 in DNA: TGTGCCAGCAGCGCCCAGGGGGGGGGCACTGAAGCTTTCTTT.

The V call is TRBV28, the J call TRBJ2-1; no firm D call. Germline V gene data show CDR1 as MDHEN and CDR2 as SYDVKM. Trimming stripped 6 bases from V and 7 bases from J, with 16 bases between. The CDR3 runs to 14 residues. This CDR3 reads CASRGPHRENEQFF. CDR3 nucleotides: TGTGCCAGCAGAGGGCCTCATCGTGAGAATGAGCAGTTCTTC.